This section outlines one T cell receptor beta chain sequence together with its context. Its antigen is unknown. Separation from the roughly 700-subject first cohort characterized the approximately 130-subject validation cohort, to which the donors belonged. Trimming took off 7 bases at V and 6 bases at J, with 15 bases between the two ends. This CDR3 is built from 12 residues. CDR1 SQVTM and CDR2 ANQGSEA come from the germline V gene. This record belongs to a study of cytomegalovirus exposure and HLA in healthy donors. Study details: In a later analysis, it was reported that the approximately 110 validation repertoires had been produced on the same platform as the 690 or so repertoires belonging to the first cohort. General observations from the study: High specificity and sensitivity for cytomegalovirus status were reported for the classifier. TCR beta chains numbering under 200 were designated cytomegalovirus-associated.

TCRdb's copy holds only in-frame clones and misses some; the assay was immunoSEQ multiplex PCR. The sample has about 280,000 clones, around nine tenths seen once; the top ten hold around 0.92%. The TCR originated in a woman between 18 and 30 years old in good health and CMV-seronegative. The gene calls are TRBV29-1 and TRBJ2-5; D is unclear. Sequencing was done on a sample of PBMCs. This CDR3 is CSARGGFQTQYF. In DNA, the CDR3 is TGCAGCGCCAGAGGTGGGTTTCAGACCCAGTACTTC.